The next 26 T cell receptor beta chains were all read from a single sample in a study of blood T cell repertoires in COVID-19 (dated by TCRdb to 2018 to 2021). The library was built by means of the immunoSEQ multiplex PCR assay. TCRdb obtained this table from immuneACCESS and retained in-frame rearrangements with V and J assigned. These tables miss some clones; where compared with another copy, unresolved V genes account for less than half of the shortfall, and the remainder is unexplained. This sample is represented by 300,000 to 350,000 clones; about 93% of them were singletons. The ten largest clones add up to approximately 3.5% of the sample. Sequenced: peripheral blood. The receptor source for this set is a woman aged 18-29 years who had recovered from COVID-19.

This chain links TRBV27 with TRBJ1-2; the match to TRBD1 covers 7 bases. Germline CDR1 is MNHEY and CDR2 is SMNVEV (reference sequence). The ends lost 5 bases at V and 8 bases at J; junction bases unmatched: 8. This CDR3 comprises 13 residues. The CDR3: CASSARQGYGYTF. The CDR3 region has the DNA TGTGCCAGCAGTGCAAGACAGGGTTACGGCTACACCTTC.

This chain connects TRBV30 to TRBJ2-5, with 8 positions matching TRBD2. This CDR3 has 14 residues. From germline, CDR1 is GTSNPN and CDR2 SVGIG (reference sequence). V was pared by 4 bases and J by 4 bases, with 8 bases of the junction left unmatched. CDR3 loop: CAWTKAGVTETQYF. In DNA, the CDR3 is TGTGCCTGGACGAAAGCGGGAGTTACAGAGACCCAGTACTTC.

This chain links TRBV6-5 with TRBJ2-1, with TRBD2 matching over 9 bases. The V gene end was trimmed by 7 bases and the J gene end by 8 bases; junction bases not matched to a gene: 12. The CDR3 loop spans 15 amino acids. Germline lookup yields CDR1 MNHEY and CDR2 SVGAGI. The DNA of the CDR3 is TGTGCCAGCACCCAATGGGCTAGCGGGAAGGATGAGCAGTTCTTC. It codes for CASTQWASGKDEQFF.

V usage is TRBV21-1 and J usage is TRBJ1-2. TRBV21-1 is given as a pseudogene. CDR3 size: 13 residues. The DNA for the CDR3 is TGTGCCAGCGGTTCACCGGTTCCCTATGGCTACACCTTC. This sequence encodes CASGSPVPYGYTF.

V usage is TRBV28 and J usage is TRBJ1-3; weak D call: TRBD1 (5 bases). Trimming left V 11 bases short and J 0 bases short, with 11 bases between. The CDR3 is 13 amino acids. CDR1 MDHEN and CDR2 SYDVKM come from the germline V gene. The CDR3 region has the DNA TGTGCCGGGACCGGGAGCTCTGGAAACACCATATATTTT. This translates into CAGTGSSGNTIYF.

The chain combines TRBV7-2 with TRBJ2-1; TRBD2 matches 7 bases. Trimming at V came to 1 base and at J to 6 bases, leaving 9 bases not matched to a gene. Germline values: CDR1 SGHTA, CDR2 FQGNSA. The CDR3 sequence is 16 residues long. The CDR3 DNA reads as TGTGCCAGCAGCTTAGAACCGGGACTACCATTCAATGAGCAGTTCTTC. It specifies CASSLEPGLPFNEQFF. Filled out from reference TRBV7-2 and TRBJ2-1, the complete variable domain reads GAGVSQSPSNKVTEKGKDVELRCDPISGHTALYWYRQSLGQGLEFLIYFQGNSAPDKSGLPSDRFSAERTGGSVSTLTIQRTQQEDSAVYLCASSLEPGLPFNEQFFGPGTRLTVL.

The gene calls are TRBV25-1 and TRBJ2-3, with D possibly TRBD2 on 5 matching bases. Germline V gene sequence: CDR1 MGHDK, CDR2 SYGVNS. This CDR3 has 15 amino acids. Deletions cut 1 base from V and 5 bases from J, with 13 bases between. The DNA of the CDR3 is TGTGCCAGCAGTGAATTCGTGGGAGTGAAAGATACGCAGTATTTT. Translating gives CASSEFVGVKDTQYF.

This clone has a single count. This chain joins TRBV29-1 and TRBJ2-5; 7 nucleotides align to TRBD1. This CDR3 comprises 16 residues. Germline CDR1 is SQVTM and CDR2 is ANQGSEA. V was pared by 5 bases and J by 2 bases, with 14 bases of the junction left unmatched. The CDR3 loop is CSVLPPTWTGQETQYF. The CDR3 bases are TGCAGCGTTTTGCCCCCGACTTGGACAGGACAAGAGACCCAGTACTTC.

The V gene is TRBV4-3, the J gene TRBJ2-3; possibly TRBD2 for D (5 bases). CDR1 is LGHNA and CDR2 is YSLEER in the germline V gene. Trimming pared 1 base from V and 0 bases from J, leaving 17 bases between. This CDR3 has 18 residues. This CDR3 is CASSQGAGIGGSTDTQYF. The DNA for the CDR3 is TGCGCCAGCAGCCAAGGGGCCGGGATCGGCGGGAGCACAGATACGCAGTATTTT.

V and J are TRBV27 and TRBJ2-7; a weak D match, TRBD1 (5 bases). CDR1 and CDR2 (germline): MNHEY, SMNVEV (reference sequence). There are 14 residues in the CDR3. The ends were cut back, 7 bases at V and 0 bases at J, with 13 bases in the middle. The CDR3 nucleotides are TGTGCCAGCAAGCCCGGACACAGCTCCTACGAGCAGTACGTC. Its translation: CASKPGHSSYEQYV.

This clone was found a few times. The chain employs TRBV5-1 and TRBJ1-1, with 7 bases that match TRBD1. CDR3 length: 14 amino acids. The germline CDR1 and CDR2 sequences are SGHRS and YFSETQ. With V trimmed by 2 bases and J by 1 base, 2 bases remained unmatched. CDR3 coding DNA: TGCGCCAGCAGCTTCCGGACAGGGAACACTGAAGCTTTCTTT. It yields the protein CASSFRTGNTEAFF.

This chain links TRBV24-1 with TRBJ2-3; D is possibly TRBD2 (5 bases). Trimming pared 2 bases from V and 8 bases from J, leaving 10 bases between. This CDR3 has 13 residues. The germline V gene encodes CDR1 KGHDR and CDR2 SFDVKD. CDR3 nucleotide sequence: TGTGCCACCAGTGATTCGGACCGGGGTACGCAGTATTTT. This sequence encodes CATSDSDRGTQYF.

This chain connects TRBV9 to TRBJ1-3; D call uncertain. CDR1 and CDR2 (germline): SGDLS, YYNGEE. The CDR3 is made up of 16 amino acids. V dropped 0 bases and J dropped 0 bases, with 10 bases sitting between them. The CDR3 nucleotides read TGTGCCAGCAGCGTAGATCCAGGTAACTCTGGAAACACCATATATTTT. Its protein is CASSVDPGNSGNTIYF.

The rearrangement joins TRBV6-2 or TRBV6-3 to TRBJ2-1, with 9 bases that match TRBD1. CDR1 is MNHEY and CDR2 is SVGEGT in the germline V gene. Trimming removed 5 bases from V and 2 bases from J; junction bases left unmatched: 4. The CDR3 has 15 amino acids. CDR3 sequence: CASSLRDRAYNEQFF. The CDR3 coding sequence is TGTGCCAGCAGTCTCCGGGACAGGGCCTACAATGAGCAGTTCTTC.

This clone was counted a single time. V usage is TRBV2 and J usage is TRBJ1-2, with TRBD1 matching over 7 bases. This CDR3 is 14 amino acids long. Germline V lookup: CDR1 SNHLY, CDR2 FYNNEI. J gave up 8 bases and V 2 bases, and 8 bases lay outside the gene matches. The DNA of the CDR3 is TGTGCCAGCAGTGAAATACGTACAGGGGTGGGCTACACCTTC. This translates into CASSEIRTGVGYTF. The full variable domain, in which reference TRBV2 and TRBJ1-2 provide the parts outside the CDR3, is EPEVTQTPSHQVTQMGQEVILRCVPISNHLYFYWYRQILGQKVEFLVSFYNNEISEKSEIFDDQFSVERPDGSNFTLKIRSTKLEDSAMYFCASSEIRTGVGYTFGSGTRLTVV.

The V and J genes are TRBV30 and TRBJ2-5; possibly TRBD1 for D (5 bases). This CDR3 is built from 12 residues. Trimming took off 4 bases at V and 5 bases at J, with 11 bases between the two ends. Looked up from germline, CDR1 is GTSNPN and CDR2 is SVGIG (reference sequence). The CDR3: CAWIKGMETQYF. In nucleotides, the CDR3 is TGTGCCTGGATTAAGGGGATGGAGACCCAGTACTTC.

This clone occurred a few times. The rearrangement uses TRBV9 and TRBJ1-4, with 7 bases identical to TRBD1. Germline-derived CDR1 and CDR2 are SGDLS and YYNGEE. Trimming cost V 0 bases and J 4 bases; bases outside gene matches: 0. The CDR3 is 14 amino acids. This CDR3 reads CASSVGDSNEKLFF. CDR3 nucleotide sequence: TGTGCCAGCAGCGTAGGGGACAGTAATGAAAAACTGTTTTTT.

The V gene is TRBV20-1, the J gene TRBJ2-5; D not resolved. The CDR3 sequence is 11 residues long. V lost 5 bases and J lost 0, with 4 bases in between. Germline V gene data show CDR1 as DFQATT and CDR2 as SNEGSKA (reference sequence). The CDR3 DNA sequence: TGCAGTGCTCCGGACCAAGAGACCCAGTACTTC. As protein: CSAPDQETQYF.

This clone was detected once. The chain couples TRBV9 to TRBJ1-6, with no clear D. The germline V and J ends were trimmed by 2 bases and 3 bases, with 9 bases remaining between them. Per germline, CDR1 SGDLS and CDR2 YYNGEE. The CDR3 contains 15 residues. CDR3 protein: CASSVEGHYNSPLHF. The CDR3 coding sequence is TGTGCCAGCAGCGTGGAGGGTCACTATAATTCACCCCTCCACTTT.

The CDR3 reads CASSTTGALYGYTF. In nucleotides, the CDR3 is TGTGCCAGCAGCACGACAGGGGCACTCTATGGCTACACCTTC. The gene calls are TRBV7-6 and TRBJ1-2, with 8 bases fitting TRBD1. Germline loops: CDR1 SGHVS, CDR2 FNYEAQ. This CDR3 is built from 14 residues. Losses at the gene ends were 5 bases for V and 4 bases for J; bases not matched to a gene: 6.

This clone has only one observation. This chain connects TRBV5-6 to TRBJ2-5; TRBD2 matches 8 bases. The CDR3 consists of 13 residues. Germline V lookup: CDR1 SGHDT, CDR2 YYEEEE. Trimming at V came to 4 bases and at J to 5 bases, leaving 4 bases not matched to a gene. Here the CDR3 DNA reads TGTGCCAGCAGCCCGGGACTAGTGGAGACCCAGTACTTC. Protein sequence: CASSPGLVETQYF. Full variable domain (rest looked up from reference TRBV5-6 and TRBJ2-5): DAGVTQSPTHLIKTRGQQVTLRCSPKSGHDTVSWYQQALGQGPQFIFQYYEEEERQRGNFPDRFSGHQFPNYSSELNVNALLLGDSALYLCASSPGLVETQYFGPGTRLLVL.

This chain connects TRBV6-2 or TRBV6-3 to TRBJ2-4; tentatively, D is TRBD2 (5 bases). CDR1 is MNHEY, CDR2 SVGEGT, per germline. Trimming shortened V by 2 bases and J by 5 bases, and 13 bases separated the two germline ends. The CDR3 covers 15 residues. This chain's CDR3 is CASSYQWTGENIQYF. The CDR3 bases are TGTGCCAGCAGTTACCAATGGACCGGGGAAAACATTCAGTACTTC.

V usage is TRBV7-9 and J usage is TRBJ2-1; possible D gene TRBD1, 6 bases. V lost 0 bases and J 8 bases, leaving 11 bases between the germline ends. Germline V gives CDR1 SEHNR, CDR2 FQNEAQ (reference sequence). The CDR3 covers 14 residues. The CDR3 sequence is CASSLAGAGDEQFF. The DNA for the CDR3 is TGTGCCAGCAGCTTAGCCGGAGCAGGGGATGAGCAGTTCTTC.

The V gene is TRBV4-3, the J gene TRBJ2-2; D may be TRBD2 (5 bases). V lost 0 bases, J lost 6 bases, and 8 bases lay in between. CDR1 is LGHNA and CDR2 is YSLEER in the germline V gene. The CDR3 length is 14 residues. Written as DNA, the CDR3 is TGCGCCAGCAGCCAAGAAATGAGGGCCGGGGAGCTGTTTTTT. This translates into CASSQEMRAGELFF.

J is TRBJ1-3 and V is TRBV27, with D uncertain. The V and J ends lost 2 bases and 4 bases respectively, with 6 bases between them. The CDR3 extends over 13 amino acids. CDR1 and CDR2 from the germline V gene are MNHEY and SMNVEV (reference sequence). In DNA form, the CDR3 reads TGTGCCAGCAGTTTACATAGAGGAAACACCATATATTTT. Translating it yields CASSLHRGNTIYF.

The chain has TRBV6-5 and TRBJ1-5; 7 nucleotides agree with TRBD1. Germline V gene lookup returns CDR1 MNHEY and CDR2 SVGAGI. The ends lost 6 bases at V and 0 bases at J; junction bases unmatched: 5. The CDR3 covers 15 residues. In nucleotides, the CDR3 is TGTGCCAGCAGAGAGACAGGGAATAGCAATCAGCCCCAGCATTTT. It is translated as CASRETGNSNQPQHF.